A selection of T cell receptor beta chains follows, all from one sample in a study of cytomegalovirus exposure and HLA in healthy donors. Repertoires were generated with immunoSEQ multiplex PCR, while TCRdb's copy carries only in-frame clones and drops some. The sample records some 160,000 clones, around 84% being singletons. The sequenced material came from PBMCs. Every receptor here comes from a male donor in good health and CMV-seropositive. CDR3s include the opening cysteine and the closing phenylalanine or tryptophan.

V	length	J	CDR3
TRBV11-3	14	TRBJ2-1	CASSFTGLAAEQFF
TRBV6-1	13	TRBJ1-2	CASSETGLYGYTF
TRBV4-1	15	TRBJ2-7	CASSQVQGGDYEQYF
TRBV5-4	12	TRBJ2-3	CASSFGTGTQYF
TRBV11-2	14	TRBJ1-1	CASRPTGIHFLAFF
TRBV19	15	TRBJ1-2	CASSSLGQGYYGYTF
TRBV4-1	15	TRBJ2-3	CASSQDPSGSYTQYF
TRBV7-2	17	TRBJ2-7	CASSPNRLAGGRNEQYF
TRBV7-6	15	TRBJ2-7	CASSPTRDSIYEQYF
TRBV2	14	TRBJ2-3	CASGTVDITDTQYF
TRBV19	16	TRBJ1-5	CASSIAGTGGLQPQHF
TRBV4-1	16	TRBJ2-1	CASSRTSGGSYNEQFF
TRBV18	15	TRBJ2-5	CASSPRQGSQETQYF
TRBV6-1	15	TRBJ2-1	CASSTGTSGYNEQFF
TRBV6-5	13	TRBJ1-1	CASSPGTNTEAFF
TRBV7-9	12	TRBJ2-7	CASSRTGFEQYF
TRBV2	10	TRBJ2-5	CASGRETQYF
TRBV30	13	TRBJ2-5	CAWSRGIQETQYF
TRBV6-1	15	TRBJ1-5	CASSEALTGGQPQHF
TRBV14	13	TRBJ2-5	CASSQDQDRAQYF
TRBV18	19	TRBJ2-7	CASSPVDVASGKFSYEQYF
TRBV4-3	15	TRBJ1-2	CASSRQGALGYGYTF
TRBV5-4	14	TRBJ1-3	CASSFEGFGNTIYF
TRBV5-6	15	TRBJ2-1	CASSRTGDYYNEQFF
TRBV7-9	14	TRBJ2-5	CASSRTGLGETQYF
TRBV7-8	13	TRBJ2-1	CASSLVPYNEQFF
TRBV9	13	TRBJ1-1	CASSVESNTEAFF
TRBV4-3	15	TRBJ1-3	CASSLDRGPGNTIYF
TRBV18	17	TRBJ2-3	CASSPRPAGAGTDTQYF
TRBV11-3	15	TRBJ2-1	CASSLVTSGRDEQFF
TRBV11-3	13	TRBJ1-1	CASSLLWNTEAFF
TRBV9	18	TRBJ2-3	CASSVERAGRSSTDTQYF
TRBV28	14	TRBJ2-7	CASIPGTSGREQYF
TRBV27	15	TRBJ1-5	CASSWDRVGNQPQHF
TRBV7-6	17	TRBJ2-1	CASSLAQADYGNNEQFF
TRBV7-2	18	TRBJ1-6	CASSLAGQISSYNSPLHF
TRBV29-1	14	TRBJ1-2	CSVEDHSFYYGYTF
TRBV5-1	14	TRBJ1-5	CASSSGTGEQPQHF
TRBV30	14	TRBJ1-5	CAWSANRGYQPQHF
TRBV5-4	16	TRBJ2-3	CASSFRLAGAADTQYF
TRBV28	11	TRBJ1-1	CATTGFTEAFF
TRBV10-3	14	TRBJ2-5	CAISRLDGGETQYF
TRBV11-2	14	TRBJ1-2	CASSLDTVTYGYTF
TRBV30	13	TRBJ2-6	CAGGVSGANVLTF
TRBV18	16	TRBJ1-4	CASSHRSGEGNEKLFF
TRBV18	13	TRBJ1-1	CASSLDMNTEAFF
TRBV27	17	TRBJ2-1	CASSLTWLAGVGNEQFF
TRBV5-1	16	TRBJ2-3	CASSQVASGPTDTQYF